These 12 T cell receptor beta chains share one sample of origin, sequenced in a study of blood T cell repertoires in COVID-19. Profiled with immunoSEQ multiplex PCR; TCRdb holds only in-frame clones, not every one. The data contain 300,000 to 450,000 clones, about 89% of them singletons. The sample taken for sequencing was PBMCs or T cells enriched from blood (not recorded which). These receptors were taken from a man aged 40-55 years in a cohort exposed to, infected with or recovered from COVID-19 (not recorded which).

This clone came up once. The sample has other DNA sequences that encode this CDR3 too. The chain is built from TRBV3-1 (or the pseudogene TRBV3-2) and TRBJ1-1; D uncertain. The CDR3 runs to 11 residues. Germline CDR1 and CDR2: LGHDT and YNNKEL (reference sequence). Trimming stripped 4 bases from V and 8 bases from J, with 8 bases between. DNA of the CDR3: TGTGCCAGCAGCCGTGGGAGGGAAGCTTTCTTT. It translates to CASSRGREAFF.

This chain's CDR3 is CASSTSKTDNEQFF. The DNA for the CDR3 is TGTGCCAGCAGCACCAGTAAGACAGACAATGAGCAGTTCTTC. The chain has TRBV11-2 and TRBJ2-1, with D perhaps matching TRBD1 (5 bases). CDR1 is SGHAT and CDR2 is FQNNGV in the germline V gene. Trimming cost V 5 bases and J 5 bases, with 13 bases left between them. The CDR3 length is 14 residues.

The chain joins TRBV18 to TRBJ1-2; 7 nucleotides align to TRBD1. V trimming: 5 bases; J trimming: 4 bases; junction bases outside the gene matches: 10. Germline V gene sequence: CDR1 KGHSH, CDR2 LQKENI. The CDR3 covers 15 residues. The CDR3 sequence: CASSSGTAGLYGYTF. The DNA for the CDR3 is TGTGCCAGCTCATCCGGGACAGCTGGCCTCTATGGCTACACCTTC. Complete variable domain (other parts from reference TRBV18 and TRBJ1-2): NAGVMQNPRHLVRRRGQEARLRCSPMKGHSHVYWYRQLPEEGLKFMVYLQKENIIDESGMPKERFSAEFPKEGPSILRIQQVVRGDSAAYFCASSSGTAGLYGYTFGSGTRLTVV.

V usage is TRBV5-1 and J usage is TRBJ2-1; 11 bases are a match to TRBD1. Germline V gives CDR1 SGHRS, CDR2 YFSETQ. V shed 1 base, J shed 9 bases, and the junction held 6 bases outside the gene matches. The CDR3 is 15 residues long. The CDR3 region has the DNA TGCGCCAGCAGCTTGCGCGGACAGGGGGCGGGTGAGCAGTTCTTC. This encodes CASSLRGQGAGEQFF.

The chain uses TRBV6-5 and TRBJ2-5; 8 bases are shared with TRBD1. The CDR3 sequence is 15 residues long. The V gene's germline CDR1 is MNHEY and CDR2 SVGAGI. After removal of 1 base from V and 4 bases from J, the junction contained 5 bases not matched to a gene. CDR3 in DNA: TGTGCCAGCAGTTACTGGACAGGGCTGGGAGAGACCCAGTACTTC. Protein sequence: CASSYWTGLGETQYF.

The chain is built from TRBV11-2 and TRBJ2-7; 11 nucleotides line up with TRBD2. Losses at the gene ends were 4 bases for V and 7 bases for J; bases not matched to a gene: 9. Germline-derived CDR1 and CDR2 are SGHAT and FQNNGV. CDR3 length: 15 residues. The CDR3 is CASSYSGRASVEQYF. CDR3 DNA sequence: TGTGCCAGCAGCTATAGCGGGAGGGCCTCGGTTGAGCAGTACTTC.

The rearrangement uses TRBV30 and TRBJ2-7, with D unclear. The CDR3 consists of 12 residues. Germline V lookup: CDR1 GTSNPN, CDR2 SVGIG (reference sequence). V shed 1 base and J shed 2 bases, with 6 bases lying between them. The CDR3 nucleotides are TGTGCCTGGAGTGGCAGCGCCTACGAGCAGTACTTC. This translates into CAWSGSAYEQYF.

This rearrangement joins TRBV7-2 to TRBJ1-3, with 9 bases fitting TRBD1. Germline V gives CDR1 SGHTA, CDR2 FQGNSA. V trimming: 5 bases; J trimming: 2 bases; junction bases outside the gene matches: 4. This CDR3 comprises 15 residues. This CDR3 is CASSGNRGPGNTIYF. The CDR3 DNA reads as TGTGCCAGCAGCGGAAACAGGGGGCCTGGAAACACCATATATTTT.

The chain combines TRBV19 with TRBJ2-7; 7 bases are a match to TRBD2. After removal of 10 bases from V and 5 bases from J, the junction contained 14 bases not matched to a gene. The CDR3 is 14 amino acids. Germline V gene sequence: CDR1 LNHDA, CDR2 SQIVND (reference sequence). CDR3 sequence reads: CATQRTAGVNEQYF. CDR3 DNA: TGTGCCACCCAACGGACGGCGGGAGTGAACGAGCAGTACTTC.

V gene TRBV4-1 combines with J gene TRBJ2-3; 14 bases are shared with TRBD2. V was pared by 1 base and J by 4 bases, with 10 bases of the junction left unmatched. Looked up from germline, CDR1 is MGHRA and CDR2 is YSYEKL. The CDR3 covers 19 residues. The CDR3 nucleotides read TGCGCCAGCAGCCAAGGGCGGGGGACTAGCGGGAGTTCCGCAGATACGCAGTATTTT. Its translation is CASSQGRGTSGSSADTQYF.

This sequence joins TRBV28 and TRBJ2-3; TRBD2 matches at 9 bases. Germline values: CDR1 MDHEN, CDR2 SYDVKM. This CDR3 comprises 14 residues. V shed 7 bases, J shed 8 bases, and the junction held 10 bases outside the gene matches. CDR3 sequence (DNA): TGTGCCAGCACTTCCGGGACTAGCCTCACTACGCAGTATTTT. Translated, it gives CASTSGTSLTTQYF.

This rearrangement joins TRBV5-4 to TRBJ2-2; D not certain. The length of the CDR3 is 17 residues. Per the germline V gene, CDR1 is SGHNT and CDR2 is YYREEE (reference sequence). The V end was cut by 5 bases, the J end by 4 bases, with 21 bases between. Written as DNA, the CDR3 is TGTGCCAGCAGATTTGGAATTGGCCTAGGCCGCACCGGGGAGCTGTTTTTT. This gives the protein CASRFGIGLGRTGELFF. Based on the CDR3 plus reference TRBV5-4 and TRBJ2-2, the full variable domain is ETGVTQSPTHLIKTRGQQVTLRCSSQSGHNTVSWYQQALGQGPQFIFQYYREEENGRGNFPPRFSGLQFPNYSSELNVNALELDDSALYLCASRFGIGLGRTGELFFGEGSRLTVL.